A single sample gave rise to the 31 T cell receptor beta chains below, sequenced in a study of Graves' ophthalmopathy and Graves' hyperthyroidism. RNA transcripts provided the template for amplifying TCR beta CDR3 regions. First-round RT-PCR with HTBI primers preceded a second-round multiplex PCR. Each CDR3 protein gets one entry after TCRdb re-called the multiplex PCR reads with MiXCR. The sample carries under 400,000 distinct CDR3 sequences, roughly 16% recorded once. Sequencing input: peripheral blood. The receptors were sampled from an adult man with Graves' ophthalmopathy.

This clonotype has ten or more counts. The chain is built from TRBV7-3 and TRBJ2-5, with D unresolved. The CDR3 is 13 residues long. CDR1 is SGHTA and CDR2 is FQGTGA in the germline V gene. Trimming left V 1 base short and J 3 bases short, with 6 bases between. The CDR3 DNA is TGTGCCAGCAGCTTAATGACGGAAGAGACCCAGTACTTC. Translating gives CASSLMTEETQYF.

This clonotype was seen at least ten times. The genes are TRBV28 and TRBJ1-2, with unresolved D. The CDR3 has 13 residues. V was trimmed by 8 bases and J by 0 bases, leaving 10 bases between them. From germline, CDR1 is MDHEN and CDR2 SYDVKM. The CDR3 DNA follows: TGTGCCAGCCGAGACGGAGCTAACTATGGCTACACCTTC. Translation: CASRDGANYGYTF.

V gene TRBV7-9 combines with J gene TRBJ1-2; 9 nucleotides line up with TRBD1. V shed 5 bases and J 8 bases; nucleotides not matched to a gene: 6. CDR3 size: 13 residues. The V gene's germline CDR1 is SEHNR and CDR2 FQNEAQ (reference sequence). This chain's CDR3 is CASSKQGARGYTF. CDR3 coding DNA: TGTGCCAGCAGCAAACAGGGGGCGCGAGGCTACACCTTC.

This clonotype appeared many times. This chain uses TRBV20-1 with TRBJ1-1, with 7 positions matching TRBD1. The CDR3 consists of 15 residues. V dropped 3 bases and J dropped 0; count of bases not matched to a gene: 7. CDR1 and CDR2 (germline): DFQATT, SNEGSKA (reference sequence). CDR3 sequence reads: CSASYGQDLNTEAFF. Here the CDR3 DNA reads TGCAGTGCTAGCTACGGACAGGATTTGAACACTGAAGCTTTCTTT.

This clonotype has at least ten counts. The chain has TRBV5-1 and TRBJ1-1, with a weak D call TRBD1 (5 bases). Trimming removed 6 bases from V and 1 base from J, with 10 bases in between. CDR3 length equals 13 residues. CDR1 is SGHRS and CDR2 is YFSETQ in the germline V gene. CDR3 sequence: CASTKGKNTEAFF. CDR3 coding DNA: TGCGCCAGCACCAAGGGGAAGAACACTGAAGCTTTCTTT.

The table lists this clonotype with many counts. The CDR3 reads CASSYGHQETQYF. The CDR3 nucleotides are TGCGCCAGCAGCTACGGGCATCAAGAGACCCAGTACTTC. The chain is built from TRBV5-1 and TRBJ2-5; D is ambiguous. The germline V gene has CDR1 SGHRS and CDR2 YFSETQ. The CDR3 consists of 13 residues. Trimming took 3 bases from V and 2 from J, leaving 8 bases between them. The variable domain in full, with the rest retrieved from reference TRBV5-1 and TRBJ2-5, is KAGVTQTPRYLIKTRGQQVTLSCSPISGHRSVSWYQQTPGQGLQFLFEYFSETQRNKGNFPGRFSGRQFSNSRSEMNVSTLELGDSALYLCASSYGHQETQYFGPGTRLLVL.

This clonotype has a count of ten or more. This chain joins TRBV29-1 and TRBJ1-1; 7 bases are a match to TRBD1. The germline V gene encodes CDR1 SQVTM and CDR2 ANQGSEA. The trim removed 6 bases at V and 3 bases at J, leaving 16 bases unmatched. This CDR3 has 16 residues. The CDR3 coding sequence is TGCAGCGTACGAAACCAGGGGGGGGGTTTGGACACTGAAGCTTTCTTT. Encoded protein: CSVRNQGGGLDTEAFF.

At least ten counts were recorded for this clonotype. The CDR3 DNA reads TGTGCCAGCAGCCCCACGGACGGATACACTGAAGCTTTCTTT. Residues: CASSPTDGYTEAFF. The chain combines TRBV4-2 with TRBJ1-1, with unresolved D. There are 14 residues in the CDR3. Trimming cost V 4 bases and J 3 bases, with 12 bases left between them. Germline CDR1 is LGHNA and CDR2 is YNFKEQ.

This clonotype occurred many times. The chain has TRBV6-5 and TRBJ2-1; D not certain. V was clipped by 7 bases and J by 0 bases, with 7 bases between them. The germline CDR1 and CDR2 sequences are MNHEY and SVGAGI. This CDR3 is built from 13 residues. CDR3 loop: CASTPLSYNEQFF. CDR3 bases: TGTGCCAGCACCCCCCTCTCCTACAATGAGCAGTTCTTC.

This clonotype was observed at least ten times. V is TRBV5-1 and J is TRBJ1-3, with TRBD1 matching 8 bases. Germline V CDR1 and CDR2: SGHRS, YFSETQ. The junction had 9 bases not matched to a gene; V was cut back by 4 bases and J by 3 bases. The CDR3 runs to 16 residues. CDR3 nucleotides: TGCGCCAGCAGCGCGCGGGACAGGAGATATGGAAACACCATATATTTT. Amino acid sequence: CASSARDRRYGNTIYF.

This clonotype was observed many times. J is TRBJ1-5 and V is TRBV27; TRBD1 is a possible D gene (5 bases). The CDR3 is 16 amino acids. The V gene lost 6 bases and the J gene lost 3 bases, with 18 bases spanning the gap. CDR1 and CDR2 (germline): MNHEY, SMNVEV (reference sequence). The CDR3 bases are TGTGCCAGCAGCACTTTCGGGGGTCAGGTCAATCAGCCCCAGCATTTT. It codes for CASSTFGGQVNQPQHF.

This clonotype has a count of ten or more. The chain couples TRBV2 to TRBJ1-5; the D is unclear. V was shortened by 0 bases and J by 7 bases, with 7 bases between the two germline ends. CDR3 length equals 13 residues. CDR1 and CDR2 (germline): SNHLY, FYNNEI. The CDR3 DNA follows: TGTGCCAGCAGTGAAGCGGTTCAACAGCCCCAGCATTTT. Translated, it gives CASSEAVQQPQHF. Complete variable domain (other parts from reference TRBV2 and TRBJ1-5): EPEVTQTPSHQVTQMGQEVILRCVPISNHLYFYWYRQILGQKVEFLVSFYNNEISEKSEIFDDQFSVERPDGSNFTLKIRSTKLEDSAMYFCASSEAVQQPQHFGDGTRLSIL.

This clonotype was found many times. CDR3 nucleotides: TGTGCCAGCAGCACCGGGACCACTTTTGACGAGCAGTACTTC. This encodes CASSTGTTFDEQYF. The chain combines TRBV28 with TRBJ2-7; either TRBD1 or TRBD2 may fit D (5 bases each). This CDR3 spans 14 amino acids. The ends were cut back, 6 bases at V and 5 bases at J, with 17 bases in the middle. Germline V gives CDR1 MDHEN, CDR2 SYDVKM.

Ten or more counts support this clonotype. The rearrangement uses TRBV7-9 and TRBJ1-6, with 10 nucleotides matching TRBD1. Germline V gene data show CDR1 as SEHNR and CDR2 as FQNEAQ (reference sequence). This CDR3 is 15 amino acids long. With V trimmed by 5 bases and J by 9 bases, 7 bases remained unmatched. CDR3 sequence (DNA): TGTGCCAGCAGCCTCCGACAGGGGGCGGGTTCACCCCTCCACTTT. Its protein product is CASSLRQGAGSPLHF.

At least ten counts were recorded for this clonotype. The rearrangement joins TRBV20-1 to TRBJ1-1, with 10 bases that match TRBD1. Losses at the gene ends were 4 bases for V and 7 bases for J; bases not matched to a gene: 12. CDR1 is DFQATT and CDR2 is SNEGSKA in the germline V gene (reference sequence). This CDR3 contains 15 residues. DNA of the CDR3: TGCAGTGCTAACCCGGGACAGGGGCTTTTAGATGAAGCTTTCTTT. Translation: CSANPGQGLLDEAFF.

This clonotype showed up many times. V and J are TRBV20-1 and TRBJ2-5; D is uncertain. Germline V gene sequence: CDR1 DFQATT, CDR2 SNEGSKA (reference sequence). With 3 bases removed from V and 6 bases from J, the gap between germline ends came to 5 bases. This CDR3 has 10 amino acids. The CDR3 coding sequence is TGCAGTGCTAGTCATAAGACCCAGTACTTC. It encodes CSASHKTQYF.

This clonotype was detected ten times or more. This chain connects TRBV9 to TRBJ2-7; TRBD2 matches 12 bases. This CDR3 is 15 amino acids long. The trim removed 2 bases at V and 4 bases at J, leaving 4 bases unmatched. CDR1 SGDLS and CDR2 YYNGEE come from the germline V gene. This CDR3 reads CASSVGGTSGYEQYF. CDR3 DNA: TGTGCCAGCAGCGTTGGGGGGACTAGCGGGTACGAGCAGTACTTC.

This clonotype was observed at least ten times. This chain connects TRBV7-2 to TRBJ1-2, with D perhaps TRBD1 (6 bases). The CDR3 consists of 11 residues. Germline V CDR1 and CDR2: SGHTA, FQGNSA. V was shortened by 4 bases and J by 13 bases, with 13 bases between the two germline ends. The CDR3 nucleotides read TGTGCCAGCAGCTCGGACAGTCGTCGCACCTTC. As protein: CASSSDSRRTF. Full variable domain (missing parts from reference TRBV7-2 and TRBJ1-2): GAGVSQSPSNKVTEKGKDVELRCDPISGHTALYWYRQSLGQGLEFLIYFQGNSAPDKSGLPSDRFSAERTGGSVSTLTIQRTQQEDSAVYLCASSSDSRRTFGSGTRLTVV.

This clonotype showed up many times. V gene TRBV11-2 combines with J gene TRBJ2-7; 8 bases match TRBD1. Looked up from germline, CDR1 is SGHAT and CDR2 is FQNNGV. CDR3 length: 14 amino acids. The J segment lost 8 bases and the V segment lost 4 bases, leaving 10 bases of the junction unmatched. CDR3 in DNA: TGTGCCAGCAGCTCGGGACAGGTCAGGGGGAAGCAGTACTTC. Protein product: CASSSGQVRGKQYF.

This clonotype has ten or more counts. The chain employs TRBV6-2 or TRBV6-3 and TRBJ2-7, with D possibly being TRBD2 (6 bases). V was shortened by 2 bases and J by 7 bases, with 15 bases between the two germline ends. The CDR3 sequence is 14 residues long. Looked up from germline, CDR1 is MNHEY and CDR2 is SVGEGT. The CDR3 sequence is CASSYLAGSWEQYF. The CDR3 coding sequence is TGTGCCAGCAGTTACCTTGCGGGGAGTTGGGAGCAGTACTTC.

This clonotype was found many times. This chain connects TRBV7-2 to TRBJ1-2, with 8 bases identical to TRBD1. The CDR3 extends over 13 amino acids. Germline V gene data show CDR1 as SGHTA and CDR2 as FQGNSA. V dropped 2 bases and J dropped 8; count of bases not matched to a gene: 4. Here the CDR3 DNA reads TGTGCCAGCAGCTTACCAGGGGGCGCGGGCTACACCTTC. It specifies CASSLPGGAGYTF.

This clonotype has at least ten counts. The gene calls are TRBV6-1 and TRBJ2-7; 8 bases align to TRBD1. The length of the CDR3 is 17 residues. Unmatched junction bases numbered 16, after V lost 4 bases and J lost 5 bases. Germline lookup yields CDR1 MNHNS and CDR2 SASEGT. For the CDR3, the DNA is TGTGCCAGCAGTGGAAGACAGGGGACGGGAGATTTCCACGAGCAGTACTTC. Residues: CASSGRQGTGDFHEQYF.

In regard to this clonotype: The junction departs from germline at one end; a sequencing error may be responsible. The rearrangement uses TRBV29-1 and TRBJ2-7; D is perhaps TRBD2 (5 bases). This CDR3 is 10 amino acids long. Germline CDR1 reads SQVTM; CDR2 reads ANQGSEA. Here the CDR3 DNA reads TGCATCGTGGGAGAGATTGAGCAGTCCTTC. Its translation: CIVGEIEQSF.

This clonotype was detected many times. The CDR3 bases are TGCGCCAGCAGCCAAAATAGGGACAGGCTTTACGAGCAGTACTTC. Translated: CASSQNRDRLYEQYF. The chain combines TRBV4-1 with TRBJ2-7; 8 bases line up with TRBD1. The CDR3 consists of 15 residues. Germline V gene lookup returns CDR1 MGHRA and CDR2 YSYEKL. The V and J ends lost 2 bases and 4 bases, in that order; junction bases with no gene match: 7.

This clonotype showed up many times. The CDR3 region is CASSPGTGEGYTF. The CDR3 DNA follows: TGTGCCAGCAGCCCCGGGACAGGGGAAGGCTACACCTTC. This chain links TRBV28 with TRBJ1-2, with 10 nucleotides matching TRBD1. CDR3 length equals 13 residues. Germline assignment: CDR1 MDHEN and CDR2 SYDVKM. Germline trimming cut 6 bases from V and 8 bases from J; bases unmatched to any gene: 6.

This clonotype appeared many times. The CDR3: CASSFRDYADSNQPQHF. CDR3 coding DNA: TGTGCCAGCAGTTTCCGGGACTATGCCGATAGCAATCAGCCCCAGCATTTT. V gene TRBV6-5 combines with J gene TRBJ1-5; tentative D call: TRBD1 (5 bases). This CDR3 spans 17 amino acids. Trimming stripped 4 bases from V and 0 bases from J, with 16 bases between. CDR1 MNHEY and CDR2 SVGAGI come from the germline V gene.

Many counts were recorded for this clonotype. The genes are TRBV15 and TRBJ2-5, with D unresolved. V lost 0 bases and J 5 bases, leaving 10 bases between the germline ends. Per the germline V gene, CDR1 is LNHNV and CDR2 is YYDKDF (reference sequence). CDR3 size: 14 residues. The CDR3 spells CATSRDGFVETQYF. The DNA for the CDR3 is TGTGCCACCAGCAGAGATGGGTTTGTGGAGACCCAGTACTTC.

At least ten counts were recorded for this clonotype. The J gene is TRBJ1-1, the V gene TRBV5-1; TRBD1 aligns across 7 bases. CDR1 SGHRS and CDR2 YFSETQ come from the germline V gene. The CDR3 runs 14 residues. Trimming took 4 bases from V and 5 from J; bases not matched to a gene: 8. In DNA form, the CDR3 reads TGCGCCAGCAGCATCGAAAACAGGGGAACTGAAGCTTTCTTT. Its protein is CASSIENRGTEAFF. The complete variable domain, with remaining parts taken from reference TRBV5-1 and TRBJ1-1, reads KAGVTQTPRYLIKTRGQQVTLSCSPISGHRSVSWYQQTPGQGLQFLFEYFSETQRNKGNFPGRFSGRQFSNSRSEMNVSTLELGDSALYLCASSIENRGTEAFFGQGTRLTVV.

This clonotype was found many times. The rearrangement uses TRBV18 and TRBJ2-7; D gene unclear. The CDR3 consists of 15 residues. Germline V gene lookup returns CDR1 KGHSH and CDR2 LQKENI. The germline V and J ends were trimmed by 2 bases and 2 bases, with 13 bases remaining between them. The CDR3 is CASSPDLTETYEQYF. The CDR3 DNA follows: TGTGCCAGCTCACCAGACCTAACGGAAACCTACGAGCAGTACTTC.

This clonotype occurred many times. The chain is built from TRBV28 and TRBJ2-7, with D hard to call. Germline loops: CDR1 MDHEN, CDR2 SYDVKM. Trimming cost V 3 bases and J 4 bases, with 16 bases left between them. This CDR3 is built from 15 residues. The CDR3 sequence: CASSFPHEGWYEQYF. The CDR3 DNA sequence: TGTGCCAGCAGTTTTCCCCACGAAGGTTGGTACGAGCAGTACTTC. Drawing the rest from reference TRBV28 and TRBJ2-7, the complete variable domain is DVKVTQSSRYLVKRTGEKVFLECVQDMDHENMFWYRQDPGLGLRLIYFSYDVKMKEKGDIPEGYSVSREKKERFSLILESASTNQTSMYLCASSFPHEGWYEQYFGPGTRLTVT.

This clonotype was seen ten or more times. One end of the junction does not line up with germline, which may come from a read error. The DNA for the CDR3 is TGCAGTGCCAGAGAGCTGGGGGCGAACACCGGGGAGCTGTTTTTT. Amino acid sequence: CSARELGANTGELFF. The V call is TRBV20-1, the J call TRBJ2-2; the D gene could be TRBD1 or TRBD2 (5 bases each). This CDR3 has 15 amino acids. CDR1 and CDR2 from the germline V gene are DFQATT and SNEGSKA (reference sequence).